Given below is one T cell receptor beta chain in context. This entry belongs to a study of CD8+CD57+ T cells in acquired aplastic anemia. By flow cytometry, patients selected for sequencing had shown an expansion of CD8+CD57+ cells. In germline, CDR1 is SGHTS, CDR2 YDEGEE. The CDR3 sequence is 13 residues long. V was cut by 0 bases and J by 9 bases, with 10 bases left in between. The study profiled TCR beta VDJ and CDR3 using genomic DNA as template. TCRdb reprocessed the reads with MiXCR, giving one entry per CDR3 protein. This sample yields some 98,000 distinct CDR3 sequences, of which about 63% are seen a single time; roughly 60% belongs to the top ten.

The specimen sequenced was sorted CD4+, CD8+, or CD8+CD57+ T cells (not recorded which) from PBMCs. The rearrangement links TRBV5-8 to TRBJ2-1; D gene unclear. This TCR was sampled from a human donor with aplastic anemia. This chain's CDR3 is CASSLGARREQFF. CDR3 nucleotides: TGTGCCAGCAGCTTGGGGGCCCGGCGTGAGCAGTTCTTC.